Presented here are 14 T cell receptor beta chains from one specimen sequenced in a study of molecular identifiers for immune sequencing clone quantification. TCRdb independently ran MiXCR on the PCR reads; one entry per CDR3 protein. The sample contains about 640,000 distinct CDR3 sequences, nearly 20% of which appear only once. The sequenced material came from naive CD8+ T cells from blood, with Jurkat cell RNA spiked in. Stated subset: FACS-sorted CD8+CD4-CCR7+CD45RA+ naive T cells. These receptors all come from a human donor in good health. Some libraries in this study had Jurkat cell RNA spiked in.

This clonotype was recorded many times. The chain recombines TRBV5-1 with TRBJ1-1; TRBD1 agrees at 9 bases. The V gene end was trimmed by 7 bases and the J gene end by 1 base; junction bases not matched to a gene: 14. Germline V gene data show CDR1 as SGHRS and CDR2 as YFSETQ. The CDR3 has 17 amino acids. CDR3 residues: CASAAFPRQGENTEAFF. As DNA, the CDR3 is TGCGCCAGCGCTGCATTTCCTCGACAGGGGGAGAACACTGAAGCTTTCTTT.

This clonotype was seen at least ten times. The rearrangement links TRBV29-1 to TRBJ2-7; D may match TRBD1 or TRBD2 (6 bases each). Germline V gene sequence: CDR1 SQVTM, CDR2 ANQGSEA. Trimming took off 5 bases at V and 4 bases at J, with 15 bases between the two ends. The CDR3 consists of 13 residues. In DNA form, the CDR3 reads TGCAGCGTTTTGGGGGGCAATGGATACGAGCAGTACTTC. As protein: CSVLGGNGYEQYF.

The sample holds many counts of this clonotype. This sequence joins TRBV5-1 and TRBJ2-7, with TRBD2 as a possible D gene (5 bases). V lost 3 bases to trimming and J lost 2 bases, with 9 bases between them. The germline V gene has CDR1 SGHRS and CDR2 YFSETQ. The CDR3 consists of 13 residues. This CDR3 reads CASSSDLTYEQYF. In nucleotides, the CDR3 is TGCGCCAGCAGCTCGGACTTAACCTACGAGCAGTACTTC.

This clonotype turned up a few times. At one end the junction does not follow the germline gene, possibly because of a read error. The gene calls are TRBV5-6 and TRBJ1-1, with 7 bases that match TRBD1. This CDR3 has 13 amino acids. Per the germline V gene, CDR1 is SGHDT and CDR2 is YYEEEE. The CDR3, as DNA: TGTGCCAGCAGGCAGGGGGAGTGGACTGGAGCTTTCTTT. As protein: CASRQGEWTGAFF.

V and J are TRBV2 and TRBJ2-1; D may match TRBD1 or TRBD2 (5 bases each). The CDR3 is 16 amino acids. V lost 2 bases and J lost 5, with 16 bases in between. Germline CDR1 SNHLY, CDR2 FYNNEI. The CDR3 is CASSETSGLGDNEQFF. In nucleotides, the CDR3 is TGTGCCAGCAGTGAAACTTCGGGGCTGGGGGACAATGAGCAGTTCTTC. Together with reference TRBV2 and TRBJ2-1, the CDR3 gives the full variable domain: EPEVTQTPSHQVTQMGQEVILRCVPISNHLYFYWYRQILGQKVEFLVSFYNNEISEKSEIFDDQFSVERPDGSNFTLKIRSTKLEDSAMYFCASSETSGLGDNEQFFGPGTRLTVL.

This clonotype was observed many times. The J gene is TRBJ1-5, the V gene TRBV10-2; tentatively, D is TRBD1 (6 bases). V gave up 6 bases and J gave up 4 bases, with 13 bases separating them. The CDR3 loop spans 14 amino acids. Looked up from germline, CDR1 is WSHSY and CDR2 is SAAADI. CDR3 sequence reads: CASSSGQRNQPQHF. CDR3 in DNA: TGCGCCAGCAGCTCAGGACAGCGGAATCAGCCCCAGCATTTT.

About this clonotype: This may arise from a read error, as a much more abundant clone is one base away. The chain combines TRBV27 with TRBJ1-5; D may be TRBD1 (5 bases). The CDR3 loop spans 15 amino acids. Germline values: CDR1 MNHEY, CDR2 SMNVEV (reference sequence). V was shortened by 8 bases and J by 0 bases, with 14 bases between the two germline ends. Written as DNA, the CDR3 is TGTGCCAGCGGCATGGGACGGTTTAGCAATCAGCCCCAGCATTTT. Its protein product is CASGMGRFSNQPQHF.

V and J are TRBV15 and TRBJ2-3; no firm D call. Trimming stripped 0 bases from V and 4 bases from J, with 11 bases between. CDR1 is LNHNV and CDR2 is YYDKDF in the germline V gene (reference sequence). This CDR3 is 15 amino acids long. CDR3 nucleotides: TGTGCCACCAGCAGAGAGGTGGGCACGGCAGATACGCAGTATTTT. Translated: CATSREVGTADTQYF.

This clonotype has a count of ten or more. The chain combines TRBV13 with TRBJ2-7; D is possibly TRBD1 (5 bases). V dropped 0 bases and J dropped 6 bases, with 9 bases sitting between them. Germline V lookup: CDR1 PRHDT, CDR2 FYEKMQ (reference sequence). This CDR3 spans 13 amino acids. CDR3 DNA: TGTGCCAGCAGCTTAGGACAGGCGGCCGAGCAGTACTTC. This codes for CASSLGQAAEQYF. Full variable domain (missing parts from reference TRBV13 and TRBJ2-7): AAGVIQSPRHLIKEKRETATLKCYPIPRHDTVYWYQQGPGQDPQFLISFYEKMQSDKGSIPDRFSAQQFSDYHSELNMSSLELGDSALYFCASSLGQAAEQYFGPGTRLTVT.

This clonotype has a count of ten or more. V gene TRBV7-9 combines with J gene TRBJ2-5, with D maybe TRBD1 (6 bases). Germline values: CDR1 SEHNR, CDR2 FQNEAQ (reference sequence). The CDR3 totals 16 residues. The ends were cut back, 4 bases at V and 2 bases at J, with 17 bases in the middle. The CDR3 nucleotides are TGTGCCAGCAGCTCACCCCACTGGACAGTTCAAGAGACCCAGTACTTC. Amino acid sequence: CASSSPHWTVQETQYF.

The sample holds many counts of this clonotype. In DNA, the CDR3 is TGTGCCAGCAGCCACGCGAACAGATATACGCAGTATTTT. This translates into CASSHANRYTQYF. The chain uses TRBV11-2 and TRBJ2-3; D is unresolved. Per germline, CDR1 SGHAT and CDR2 FQNNGV. CDR3 length equals 13 residues. Trimming pared 5 bases from V and 7 bases from J, leaving 13 bases between.

This clonotype was detected a few times. The chain joins TRBV20-1 to TRBJ1-5; possible D gene TRBD1, 6 bases. This CDR3 region has 17 residues. Germline CDR1 and CDR2: DFQATT and SNEGSKA (reference sequence). Trimming left V 1 base short and J 1 base short, with 17 bases between. The CDR3 DNA is TGCAGTGCTAGAGTGAGGGGGTCGGGAGAAAGCAATCAGCCCCAGCATTTT. This codes for CSARVRGSGESNQPQHF.

In its sample, this clonotype was seen many times. The rearrangement joins TRBV7-9 to TRBJ2-2, with D unclear. V lost 3 bases to trimming and J lost 4 bases, with 6 bases between them. The CDR3 covers 13 residues. CDR1 SEHNR and CDR2 FQNEAQ come from the germline V gene (reference sequence). CDR3 DNA: TGTGCCAGCAGCTTTCTCGCCACCGGGGAGCTGTTTTTT. Translating it yields CASSFLATGELFF.

This clonotype occurred many times. The chain joins TRBV25-1 to TRBJ2-7, with D unclear. V was cut by 7 bases and J by 6 bases, with 25 bases left in between. Germline V CDR1 and CDR2: MGHDK, SYGVNS. The length of the CDR3 is 16 residues. The CDR3 region has the DNA TGTGCCAGCAAAACAGACGGTCCTCAGCTTTCGATCGAGCAGTACTTC. Translated: CASKTDGPQLSIEQYF.